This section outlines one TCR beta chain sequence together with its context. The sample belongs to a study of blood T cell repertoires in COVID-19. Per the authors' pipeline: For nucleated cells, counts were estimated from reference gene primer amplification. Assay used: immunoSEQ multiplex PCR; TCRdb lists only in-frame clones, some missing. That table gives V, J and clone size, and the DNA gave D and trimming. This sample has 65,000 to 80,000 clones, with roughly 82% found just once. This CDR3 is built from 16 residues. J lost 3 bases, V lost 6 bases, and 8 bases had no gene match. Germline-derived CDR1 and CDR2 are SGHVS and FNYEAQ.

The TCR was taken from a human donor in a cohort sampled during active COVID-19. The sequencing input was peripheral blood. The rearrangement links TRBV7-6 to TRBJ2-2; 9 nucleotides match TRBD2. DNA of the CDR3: TGTGCCAGCAGGGGTGGACGCGGGGGGGACACCGGGGAGCTGTTTTTT. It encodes CASRGGRGGDTGELFF.